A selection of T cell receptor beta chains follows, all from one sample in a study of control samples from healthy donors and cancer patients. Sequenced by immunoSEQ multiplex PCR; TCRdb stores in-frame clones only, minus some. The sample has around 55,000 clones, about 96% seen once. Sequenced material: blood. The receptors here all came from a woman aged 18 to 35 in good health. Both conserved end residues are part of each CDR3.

CASTRPGQGGNGYTF,TRBJ1-2,TRBV28
CASTPGQSLNEAFF,TRBJ1-1,TRBV11-2
CASSPWTVHTIYF,TRBJ1-3,TRBV19
CAWVPQRDARRGTEAFF,TRBJ1-1,TRBV30
CASSLGLAGGNTGELFF,TRBJ2-2,TRBV7-2
CASSYSKGGKAFF,TRBJ1-1,TRBV6-2/TRBV6-3
CASSLGGYEQYF,TRBJ2-7,TRBV28
CASSLPHMNTEAFF,TRBJ1-1,TRBV3-1/TRBV3-2
CASSLVRGYSYGYTF,TRBJ1-2,TRBV7-9
CAIQERETQYF,TRBJ2-5,TRBV23-1
CASSPDRSLGGYTF,TRBJ1-2,TRBV7-9
CASSPSTTAGEKLFF,TRBJ1-4,TRBV4-3
CASSQPGQGSTEAFF,TRBJ1-1,TRBV4-3
CASSEGLAVKETQYF,TRBJ2-5,TRBV5-8
CASSITAGKGQPQHF,TRBJ1-5,TRBV19
CAIRRDSQSDRYTF,TRBJ1-2,TRBV10-3
CASSAPSYSNQPQHF,TRBJ1-5,TRBV6-1
CSVAPANTGELFF,TRBJ2-2,TRBV29-1
CASSTSRSPYGYTF,TRBJ1-2,TRBV6-2/TRBV6-3
CASSQNVGNPNTEAFF,TRBJ1-1,TRBV5-1
CASEQGEAFF,TRBJ1-1,TRBV30
CASSTSGGRADTQYF,TRBJ2-3,TRBV28
CASSQSGDNEQFF,TRBJ2-1,TRBV25-1
CATQTLGYSGNTIYF,TRBJ1-3,TRBV28
CASSAIDYGYTF,TRBJ1-2,TRBV5-6
CASSPPSGGGTDTQYF,TRBJ2-3,TRBV11-2
CASRKRTDNYYEQYF,TRBJ2-7,TRBV5-1
CASSQGVGVNQPQHF,TRBJ1-5,TRBV4-3
CASSYSQGPYYEQYF,TRBJ2-7,TRBV6-2/TRBV6-3
CASRRDSNTEAFF,TRBJ1-1,TRBV6-5
CAWSVPRLAATQYF,TRBJ2-5,TRBV30
CASSSGGVQPTYEQYF,TRBJ2-7,TRBV5-1
CASSSGLGWVFF,TRBJ1-1,TRBV7-8
CASSIIIAGQGNEQFF,TRBJ2-1,TRBV19
CASSYSLAGVADTQYF,TRBJ2-3,TRBV6-5
CASSPGFGGTEAFF,TRBJ1-1,TRBV27
CASSARTGTEAFF,TRBJ1-1,TRBV7-3
CASSSQGRDYGYTF,TRBJ1-2,TRBV7-9
CASTRGRANTEAFF,TRBJ1-1,TRBV9
CASRLDSLYGYTF,TRBJ1-2,TRBV5-4
CATLAGGSTDTQYF,TRBJ2-3,TRBV7-9